The clone carrying this T cell receptor beta chain has only a few counts. Its target is not known. An end of the junction differs from the germline gene, which may be a read error. TCRdb redid the calling of the reads with MiXCR, one entry per CDR3 protein. The table lists some 180,000 distinct CDR3 sequences, 17% of them singletons, with under 30% in the top ten. These data originate in a study of T cell repertoires in cytomegalovirus infection. Study information: Indications came from public TCR beta signatures; they pointed to CMV infection and to a matching HLA type. Study-wide findings and caveats: Identification of carriers of CMV plus the relevant HLA was achieved through cumulative public TCR beta family frequency.

The source of this sequence is a human donor in good health (CMV status not recorded). Some clones in this sample may be carry-over from other donors' samples. The sequenced sample consisted of CD8+ T cells from PBMCs.

DNA of the CDR3: TGTGCCAGCAGCTTAATTGCGGGGGGGCCGGGGCAAGGGACCCAGTACTTC. Translation: CASSLIAGGPGQGTQYF. The chain joins TRBV7-8 to TRBJ2-5; 9 nucleotides agree with TRBD2. Germline loops: CDR1 SGHVS, CDR2 FQNEAQ. This CDR3 is 17 amino acids long.